This T cell receptor (beta chain) was observed in a study of T-cell reconstitution after alpha-beta-depleted transplantation in children. This CDR3 comprises 16 residues. Germline V gene sequence: CDR1 DFQATT, CDR2 SNEGSKA (reference sequence). Trimming left V 0 bases short and J 1 base short, with 15 bases between. This clonotype was seen at least ten times. TCRbeta library preparation incorporated unique molecular identifiers. TCRdb analysed the PCR reads with MiXCR anew, one entry per CDR3 protein. The sample holds about 230,000 distinct CDR3 sequences, around 8.9% seen once. The chain links TRBV20-1 to TRBJ2-5, with D perhaps given as TRBD1 or TRBD2 (7 bases each). The receptor's source is a human donor who donated a stem cell graft to a child with SCID. The sequenced sample was PBMCs from the stem cell graft donor, obtained from the stem cell graft. CDR3 loop: CSARDSAGGGQETQYF. The CDR3 nucleotides read TGCAGTGCTAGAGATTCCGCAGGGGGGGGCCAAGAGACCCAGTACTTC.